Given below is one T cell receptor (beta chain) in context. Its specificity is not known. An Oncomine TCR Beta short-read assay was used to sequence the DNA from cultured CD4+ T cells. TCRdb itself ran the PCR reads through MiXCR, one entry per CDR3 protein. In the table there are around 18,000 distinct CDR3 sequences, around 43% of which are singletons. These data originate in a study of vaccination and CD4 T cells after COVID-19. Trimming took off 2 bases at V and 7 bases at J, with 15 bases between the two ends. The length of the CDR3 is 14 residues. Germline V CDR1 and CDR2: SGHNT, YYREEE (reference sequence). The time point here: late sampling 161 to 241 days after vaccination in three convalescent patients. Treatment of the sample: roughly 11-day PBMC culture with coronavirus spike peptide pools or control peptides (ViraFEST assay).

The chain combines TRBV5-4 with TRBJ2-5, with D perhaps TRBD1 or TRBD2 (5 bases each). The TCR sequence derives from a human donor who had recovered from COVID-19. Sample: CD4+ T cells from blood, cultured in vitro, taken about 7 months after SARS-CoV-2 vaccination. The CDR3, as DNA: TGTGCCAGCAGCTTTGGAGAGGGGTGGGGGACCCAGTACTTC. This sequence encodes CASSFGEGWGTQYF.